The 14 T cell receptor beta chains presented below share a single source sample, sequenced in a study of blood T cell repertoires in COVID-19. Produced via immunoSEQ multiplex PCR; TCRdb's table is partial and in-frame only. The sample yields 60,000 or so clones, approximately 90% seen once. The sequenced material came from peripheral blood. The receptor set was obtained from a woman aged 70-85 years with active COVID-19.

The chain is built from TRBV6-2 or TRBV6-3 and TRBJ2-2; no clear D gene. Germline lookup yields CDR1 MNHEY and CDR2 SVGEGT. The CDR3 extends over 13 amino acids. The germline V and J ends were trimmed by 2 bases and 6 bases, with 7 bases remaining between them. The CDR3 reads CASSYGRSGELFF. CDR3 coding DNA: TGTGCCAGCAGTTACGGGCGATCCGGGGAGCTGTTTTTT.

The chain employs TRBV7-6 and TRBJ1-5; D is perhaps TRBD1 (5 bases). The CDR3 is 16 residues long. The germline V and J ends were trimmed by 5 bases and 6 bases, with 20 bases remaining between them. Per the germline V gene, CDR1 is SGHVS and CDR2 is FNYEAQ. The CDR3 spells CASSPYWGENGQPQHF. The CDR3 nucleotides are TGTGCCAGCAGCCCCTATTGGGGGGAAAATGGTCAGCCCCAGCATTTT. Combining the CDR3 with reference TRBV7-6 and TRBJ1-5 gives the whole variable domain GAGVSQSPRYKVTKRGQDVALRCDPISGHVSLYWYRQALGQGPEFLTYFNYEAQQDKSGLPNDRFSAERPEGSISTLTIQRTEQRDSAMYRCASSPYWGENGQPQHFGDGTRLSIL.

CDR3 DNA sequence: TGTGCCAGCAGGATGGGACTAGCGGGATTGAAAAAGACCCAGTACTTC. Residues: CASRMGLAGLKKTQYF. This rearrangement joins TRBV2 to TRBJ2-5, with TRBD2 matching over 13 bases. This CDR3 has 16 residues. The V gene's germline CDR1 is SNHLY and CDR2 FYNNEI. V lost 6 bases, J lost 6 bases, and 10 bases stayed unmatched.

The chain is built from TRBV7-3 and TRBJ2-7, with 12 bases identical to TRBD2. CDR3 length: 15 amino acids. Germline lookup yields CDR1 SGHTA and CDR2 FQGTGA. The ends lost 5 bases at V and 7 bases at J; junction bases unmatched: 9. The CDR3 DNA reads as TGTGCCAGCAGCCGGGGGGCTAGCGGGAGGGAAGAGCAGTACTTC. Its protein is CASSRGASGREEQYF.

CDR3 amino acids: CASSQRTGVSQTYEQYF. The CDR3 DNA follows: TGTGCCAGTAGTCAGAGGACAGGGGTCAGTCAGACCTACGAGCAGTACTTC. The V and J genes are TRBV19 and TRBJ2-7, with 9 bases fitting TRBD1. Per germline, CDR1 LNHDA and CDR2 SQIVND (reference sequence). The CDR3 is made up of 17 amino acids. J lost 2 bases, V lost 5 bases, and 13 bases had no gene match.

The rearrangement uses TRBV18 and TRBJ1-4, with 9 bases fitting TRBD1. The CDR3 sequence is 20 residues long. Germline loops: CDR1 KGHSH, CDR2 LQKENI. V trimming: 2 bases; J trimming: 0 bases; junction bases outside the gene matches: 13. CDR3 in DNA: TGTGCCAGCTCACCATGGTCAGGGACAGGGAGTCCTGCAACTAATGAAAAACTGTTTTTT. This translates into CASSPWSGTGSPATNEKLFF.

This chain links TRBV5-1 with TRBJ1-1; possible D gene TRBD1, 5 bases. The CDR3 sequence is 16 residues long. V was trimmed by 0 bases and J by 2 bases, leaving 14 bases between them. CDR1 is SGHRS and CDR2 is YFSETQ in the germline V gene. CDR3 in DNA: TGCGCCAGCAGCTTGGCCAATTGGGGGGTAAACACTGAAGCTTTCTTT. The encoded protein is CASSLANWGVNTEAFF.

The chain couples TRBV7-6 to TRBJ2-1, with TRBD2 identical over 8 bases. The CDR3 contains 17 residues. The V gene's germline CDR1 is SGHVS and CDR2 FNYEAQ. After removal of 1 base from V and 7 bases from J, the junction contained 12 bases not matched to a gene. CDR3 sequence: CASSLGPLAAASNEQFF. The CDR3 nucleotides are TGTGCCAGCAGCTTAGGACCACTAGCGGCCGCCTCAAATGAGCAGTTCTTC.

The genes are TRBV6-1 and TRBJ2-5, with a weak D call TRBD1 (5 bases). Germline assignment: CDR1 MNHNS and CDR2 SASEGT. V was trimmed by 3 bases and J by 5 bases, leaving 13 bases between them. CDR3 length: 14 residues. Here the CDR3 reads CASSDRTGSETQYF. CDR3 DNA sequence: TGTGCCAGCAGTGACCGAACAGGATCGGAGACCCAGTACTTC.

This clone was counted once. The rearrangement joins TRBV2 to TRBJ1-5; perhaps TRBD1 as D (5 bases). Germline CDR1 SNHLY, CDR2 FYNNEI. V lost 5 bases to trimming and J lost 6 bases, with 20 bases between them. The CDR3 is 16 residues long. The CDR3 coding sequence is TGTGCCAGCAGTAATGGCCGGGGAGGGGTACGTCAGCCCCAGCATTTT. Its translation: CASSNGRGGVRQPQHF.

There are a few counts of this clone. The CDR3 sequence: CASSITQGGNQPQHF. CDR3 bases: TGTGCCAGTAGTATCACCCAGGGGGGAAATCAGCCCCAGCATTTT. J is TRBJ1-5 and V is TRBV19; 7 bases align to TRBD1. Per the germline V gene, CDR1 is LNHDA and CDR2 is SQIVND (reference sequence). Losses at the gene ends were 3 bases for V and 4 bases for J; bases not matched to a gene: 6. CDR3 length: 15 amino acids.

The chain has TRBV30 and TRBJ2-1, with D unclear. V dropped 2 bases and J dropped 5 bases, with 4 bases sitting between them. In germline, CDR1 is GTSNPN, CDR2 SVGIG (reference sequence). The CDR3 length is 11 residues. DNA for the CDR3: TGTGCCTGGAGTCAAAACAATGAGCAGTTCTTC. The encoded protein is CAWSQNNEQFF.

The gene calls are TRBV29-1 and TRBJ1-2; D is unresolved. CDR1 and CDR2 from the germline V gene are SQVTM and ANQGSEA. Trimming cost V 4 bases and J 8 bases, with 23 bases left between them. This CDR3 has 15 residues. The chain's CDR3 is CSVVPRSHPRGGYTF. The CDR3 DNA reads TGCAGCGTTGTGCCCAGGTCTCACCCCCGGGGAGGCTACACCTTC.

The DNA for the CDR3 is TGTGCCAGCAGTTTATCCCCGACAGGAGACATGAACACTGAAGCTTTCTTT. It specifies CASSLSPTGDMNTEAFF. The chain employs TRBV28 and TRBJ1-1; TRBD1 is a possible D gene (6 bases). CDR1 MDHEN and CDR2 SYDVKM come from the germline V gene. CDR3 size: 17 residues. V lost 1 base and J 0 bases, leaving 15 bases between the germline ends.